The 16 T cell receptor beta chains presented below share a single source sample, sequenced in a study of neoadjuvant anti-PD-1 for oral cavity cancer. Time point described: after neoadjuvant nivolumab, at surgical resection. Only in-frame clones appear in the TCRdb table, and some are missing; sequencing was by immunoSEQ multiplex PCR. The repertoire consists of about 37,000 clones, with around 40% occurring once and the leading ten covering around 16%. The sample consisted of tumor tissue, taken after nivolumab (anti-PD-1) treatment. Every receptor here comes from a person between 40 and 85 years old with oral cavity squamous cell carcinoma.

This rearrangement joins TRBV2 to TRBJ2-7; weak D call: TRBD2 (6 bases). This CDR3 comprises 13 residues. The V gene lost 3 bases and the J gene lost 4 bases, with 10 bases spanning the gap. In germline, CDR1 is SNHLY, CDR2 FYNNEI. For the CDR3, the DNA is TGTGCCAGCAGTGACGCTCGGGGGTACGAGCAGTACTTC. Its protein product is CASSDARGYEQYF. The full variable domain, with the rest looked up from reference TRBV2 and TRBJ2-7, is EPEVTQTPSHQVTQMGQEVILRCVPISNHLYFYWYRQILGQKVEFLVSFYNNEISEKSEIFDDQFSVERPDGSNFTLKIRSTKLEDSAMYFCASSDARGYEQYFGPGTRLTVT.

This chain joins TRBV28 and TRBJ1-2, with D possibly being TRBD1 (5 bases). With 1 base removed from V and 5 bases from J, the gap between germline ends came to 11 bases. The CDR3 runs to 14 residues. Looked up from germline, CDR1 is MDHEN and CDR2 is SYDVKM. The CDR3 sequence is CASSLFSGRYGYTF. The CDR3 region has the DNA TGTGCCAGCAGTTTATTCTCAGGGCGTTATGGCTACACCTTC.

This chain uses TRBV29-1 with TRBJ1-1, with D maybe TRBD1 (5 bases). Germline-derived CDR1 and CDR2 are SQVTM and ANQGSEA. The CDR3 totals 13 residues. Trimming cost V 7 bases and J 1 base, with 13 bases left between them. DNA for the CDR3: TGCAGCGGAATCCAGGGCCAGAACACTGAAGCTTTCTTT. It yields the protein CSGIQGQNTEAFF.

In its sample, this clone was seen a few times. The gene calls are TRBV30 and TRBJ2-7; tentatively, D is TRBD2 (6 bases). The V end lost 2 bases, the J end lost 2 bases, and 10 bases lay between the germline ends. The CDR3 length is 13 residues. Germline V CDR1 and CDR2: GTSNPN, SVGIG (reference sequence). CDR3 amino acids: CAWSRRGAYEQYF. The CDR3 bases are TGTGCCTGGAGTAGGCGGGGAGCCTACGAGCAGTACTTC. Full variable domain (missing parts from reference TRBV30 and TRBJ2-7): SQTIHQWPATLVQPVGSPLSLECTVEGTSNPNLYWYRQAAGRGLQLLFYSVGIGQISSEVPQNLSASRPQDRQFILSSKKLLLSDSGFYLCAWSRRGAYEQYFGPGTRLTVT.

About this clone itself: This likely stems from a read error, as it lies one base from a far larger clone. The chain carries TRBV7-9 and TRBJ1-5; a possible D gene is TRBD1 (5 bases). Looked up from germline, CDR1 is SEHNR and CDR2 is FQNEAQ (reference sequence). The CDR3 runs 13 residues. The germline V and J ends were trimmed by 3 bases and 5 bases, with 8 bases remaining between them. The CDR3 region has the DNA TGTGCCAGCAGCTTGGCGGGGGATCAGCCCCAGCATTTT. It translates to CASSLAGDQPQHF.

The chain uses TRBV6-4 and TRBJ2-7, with D perhaps matching TRBD1 (5 bases). Trimming removed 4 bases from V and 2 bases from J, with 9 bases in between. Germline-derived CDR1 and CDR2 are MRHNA and SNTAGT. The CDR3 consists of 13 residues. CDR3 DNA: TGTGCCAGCAGTGGCTCGACAGCCTACGAGCAGTACTTC. It translates to CASSGSTAYEQYF.

This clone has a handful of counts. The chain combines TRBV4-2 with TRBJ2-7; D may be TRBD1 (5 bases). Germline CDR1 and CDR2: LGHNA and YNFKEQ. The ends were cut back, 4 bases at V and 5 bases at J, with 9 bases in the middle. The CDR3 has 12 amino acids. The CDR3 loop reads CASSREGDEQYF. The CDR3 region has the DNA TGTGCCAGCAGCCGTGAAGGGGACGAGCAGTACTTC.

The table lists this clone with many counts. One end of the junction does not line up with germline, which may come from a read error. The chain is built from TRBV19 and TRBJ1-2, with D unresolved. Germline CDR1 LNHDA, CDR2 SQIVND (reference sequence). The CDR3 loop spans 14 amino acids. The CDR3 bases are TGTGCCAGCAGTATTAAGGGCAGCTACTATGGCTACACCTTC. Its protein is CASSIKGSYYGYTF. The complete variable domain, with remaining parts taken from reference TRBV19 and TRBJ1-2, reads DGGITQSPKYLFRKEGQNVTLSCEQNLNHDAMYWYRQDPGQGLRLIYYSQIVNDFQKGDIAEGYSVSREKKESFPLTVTSAQKNPTAFYLCASSIKGSYYGYTFGSGTRLTVV.

The sample holds a few counts of this clone. This chain connects TRBV21-1 to TRBJ1-2. TRBV21-1 is annotated as a pseudogene. The CDR3 has 14 residues. CDR3 in DNA: TGTGCCAGCAGCCCGCCAGAGCCCCACTATGGCTACACCTTC. Protein product: CASSPPEPHYGYTF.

In its sample, this clone was seen many times. V and J are TRBV5-1 and TRBJ2-1; tentatively, D is TRBD2 (5 bases). The CDR3 loop spans 13 amino acids. The germline CDR1 and CDR2 sequences are SGHRS and YFSETQ. Trimming shortened V by 2 bases and J by 8 bases, and 11 bases separated the two germline ends. The CDR3 loop is CASSFNGNDEQFF. The CDR3 nucleotides read TGCGCCAGCAGCTTTAACGGGAACGATGAGCAGTTCTTC.

V and J are TRBV9 and TRBJ2-1, with 7 bases matching TRBD1. The length of the CDR3 is 15 residues. The germline gives CDR1 SGDLS, CDR2 YYNGEE. V was clipped by 1 base and J by 2 bases; unmatched bases: 3. The CDR3 bases are TGTGCCAGCAGCGTATCCCAGGGGGCCTACAATGAGCAGTTCTTC. Its protein is CASSVSQGAYNEQFF.

This clone has just a few counts. The rearrangement joins TRBV21-1 to TRBJ1-4; the table names TRBD1, a call not compared with the DNA. TRBV21-1 is flagged as a pseudogene. CDR3 size: 16 residues. The CDR3 spells CASSEAGAQRWEKLFF. In DNA form, the CDR3 reads TGTGCCAGCAGCGAAGCGGGGGCACAAAGGTGGGAAAAACTGTTTTTT.

This clone has only a few counts. The CDR3 loop is CSVEDGLASRNEQFF. In nucleotides, the CDR3 is TGCAGCGTTGAAGATGGACTAGCGAGTAGGAATGAGCAGTTCTTC. The chain links TRBV29-1 to TRBJ2-1, with TRBD2 matching 9 bases. The CDR3 has 15 residues. The junction had 7 bases not matched to a gene; V was cut back by 0 bases and J by 7 bases. Germline V CDR1 and CDR2: SQVTM, ANQGSEA.

This clone occurred a few times. The rearrangement uses TRBV7-9 and TRBJ2-1; no clear D gene. Germline CDR1 and CDR2: SEHNR and FQNEAQ (reference sequence). The CDR3 is made up of 17 amino acids. Trimming removed 8 bases at V and 2 bases at J, with 22 bases between. The CDR3 coding sequence is TGTGCCAGCTGGAGCTTCCCATCGTTGGGCCCCTACAATGAGCAGTTCTTC. This codes for CASWSFPSLGPYNEQFF.

This clone turned up a few times. The chain is built from TRBV5-1 and TRBJ1-1, with D perhaps TRBD1 (5 bases). Trimming removed 0 bases at V and 4 bases at J, with 13 bases between. In germline, CDR1 is SGHRS, CDR2 YFSETQ. This CDR3 is 15 amino acids long. CDR3 loop: CASSLGSGSGTEAFF. The CDR3 coding sequence is TGCGCCAGCAGCTTGGGGTCAGGGTCGGGCACTGAAGCTTTCTTT.

This rearrangement joins TRBV10-3 to TRBJ1-2; TRBD1 agrees at 7 bases. Germline V gene lookup returns CDR1 ENHRY and CDR2 SYGVKD. This CDR3 is built from 15 residues. Trimming removed 6 bases from V and 2 bases from J; junction bases left unmatched: 9. CDR3 bases: TGTGCCATCAGATTGGACAGGACACAAAACTATGGCTACACCTTC. Translation gives CAIRLDRTQNYGYTF.